The T cell receptor (beta chain) under discussion was sequenced for a study of cytotoxic CD8 clonotypes in ibrutinib-treated CLL. Some clones are missing from TCRdb's copy, which holds only in-frame ones; the method was immunoSEQ multiplex PCR. The data show roughly 70,000 clones, around 84% seen once. In its sample, this clone was seen a few times. Germline CDR1 is SGHRS and CDR2 is YFSETQ. There are 14 residues in the CDR3. V was pared by 4 bases and J by 1 base, with 11 bases between. The chain combines TRBV5-1 with TRBJ1-1; D perhaps matches TRBD1 (5 bases). The clonotype was recovered from a human donor with chronic lymphocytic leukemia. The starting material was PBMCs, obtained at disease progression, from a patient treated with ibrutinib. This CDR3 reads CASSPGTPNTEAFF. Written as DNA, the CDR3 is TGCGCCAGCAGCCCCGGGACCCCGAACACTGAAGCTTTCTTT.